This is a list of T cell receptor beta chains from one sample in a study of shared clonotypes between healthy human individuals. Clones were read by immunoSEQ multiplex PCR, and TCRdb kept only the in-frame ones, dropping some. The sample includes more than 2,000,000 clones, over 90% of them seen just once. Sequenced: naive CD4+ T cells from PBMCs. Every receptor here comes from a man between 18 and 35 years old in good health. Some clones in this sample may be carry-over from other donors' samples. Each CDR3 is given with its conserved first and last residue. A D gene is named only where the DNA matches it firmly. Clone size is stated in some rows and not others, as once, few, many or a class when expanded.

j_gene | len | v_gene | d_gene | abundance | CDR3aa | CDR3nt
TRBJ2-7 | 14 | TRBV28 | NA | NA | CASTRPAVDYEQYF | TGTGCCAGTACCCGACCTGCGGTTGACTACGAGCAGTACTTC
TRBJ2-7 | 15 | TRBV5-1 | TRBD2 | NA | CASSSPTAGDYEQYF | TGCGCCAGCAGCTCCCCCACAGCGGGAGATTACGAGCAGTACTTC
TRBJ2-1 | 16 | TRBV27 | TRBD2 | NA | CASSLKAGGYLNEQFF | TGTGCCAGCAGTTTAAAGGCGGGAGGCTACCTCAATGAGCAGTTCTTC
TRBJ2-7 | 12 | TRBV11-2 | TRBD1 | NA | CASSLATGEQYF | TGTGCCAGCAGCTTAGCGACAGGGGAGCAGTACTTC
TRBJ2-5 | 18 | TRBV28 | TRBD2 | NA | CASSVPGGLVGSGETQYF | TGTGCCAGCAGTGTTCCGGGGGGGCTGGTCGGTAGTGGAGAGACCCAGTACTTC
TRBJ2-3 | 14 | TRBV5-1 | NA | NA | CASNGPAGTDTQYF | TGCGCCAGCAATGGACCAGCCGGCACAGATACGCAGTATTTT
TRBJ2-5 | 15 | TRBV5-1 | TRBD2 | NA | CASSILAGGQETQYF | TGCGCCAGCAGCATACTAGCGGGAGGCCAAGAGACCCAGTACTTC
TRBJ1-5 | 15 | TRBV5-1 | TRBD1 | NA | CASSWTGDSNQPQHF | TGCGCCAGCAGCTGGACAGGGGATAGCAATCAGCCCCAGCATTTT
TRBJ1-1 | 14 | TRBV7-8 | NA | NA | CASSLARIYTEAFF | TGTGCCAGCAGCTTAGCGCGAATCTACACTGAAGCTTTCTTT
TRBJ1-1 | 13 | TRBV6-5 | NA | NA | CASSYRGNTEAFF | TGTGCCAGCAGTTACAGGGGAAACACTGAAGCTTTCTTT
TRBJ1-1 | 14 | TRBV28 | TRBD1 | NA | CASSTRTGGTEAFF | TGTGCCAGCAGTACCCGGACAGGGGGGACTGAAGCTTTCTTT
TRBJ2-7 | 13 | TRBV6-5 | NA | NA | CASSGGRSYEQYF | TGTGCCAGCAGTGGCGGCAGGTCCTACGAGCAGTACTTC
TRBJ1-5 | 18 | TRBV4-1 | TRBD1 | NA | CASSQVGTGELGNQPQHF | TGCGCCAGCAGCCAAGTGGGGACAGGGGAACTTGGCAATCAGCCCCAGCATTTT
TRBJ1-1 | 16 | TRBV27 | NA | NA | CASSVMTPGGGTEAFF | TGTGCCAGCAGTGTCATGACCCCCGGGGGAGGCACTGAAGCTTTCTTT
TRBJ1-3 | 15 | TRBV4-2 | NA | NA | CASSHLREAGNTIYF | TGTGCCAGCAGCCACCTTCGGGAGGCTGGAAACACCATATATTTT
TRBJ2-4 | 16 | TRBV5-1 | TRBD2 | NA | CASSLAGLAEGGIQYF | TGCGCCAGCAGCTTGGCGGGACTAGCGGAGGGGGGCATTCAGTACTTC
TRBJ1-5 | 15 | TRBV7-2 | NA | NA | CASSLGGGVGQPQHF | TGTGCCAGCAGCTTAGGAGGAGGGGTCGGACAGCCCCAGCATTTT
TRBJ1-1 | 12 | TRBV10-3 | NA | NA | CATRERGHLAFF | TGTGCCACCCGAGAGAGGGGACATCTGGCTTTCTTT
TRBJ1-5 | 13 | TRBV6-6 | TRBD1 | NA | CASSPGGYQPQHF | TGTGCCAGCAGCCCAGGGGGCTACCAGCCCCAGCATTTT
TRBJ2-5 | 15 | TRBV5-1 | NA | once | CASSSANQYQETQYF | TGCGCCAGCAGCTCAGCAAACCAGTACCAAGAGACCCAGTACTTC
TRBJ2-1 | 12 | TRBV5-4 | NA | NA | CASSNRADEQFF | TGTGCCAGCAGTAACAGGGCGGATGAGCAGTTCTTC
TRBJ1-2 | 14 | TRBV28 | NA | NA | CASSLGSTNYGYTF | TGTGCCAGCAGTTTGGGGAGTACTAACTATGGCTACACCTTC
TRBJ1-1 | 15 | TRBV5-1 | TRBD1 | NA | CASSPLTGSGTEAFF | TGCGCCAGCAGCCCACTGACAGGGTCGGGCACTGAAGCTTTCTTT
TRBJ1-1 | 14 | TRBV18 | NA | NA | CASLPGRSNTEAFF | TGTGCCAGCCTACCGGGACGGTCGAACACTGAAGCTTTCTTT
TRBJ2-1 | 12 | TRBV7-9 | NA | NA | CASSLHIGEQFF | TGTGCCAGCAGCTTACATATTGGAGAGCAGTTCTTC
TRBJ2-3 | 13 | TRBV28 | NA | NA | CASSLDGTDTQYF | TGTGCCAGCAGTTTGGACGGCACAGATACGCAGTATTTT
TRBJ2-3 | 19 | TRBV7-2 | TRBD2 | once | CASSPGTSGRAFKADTQYF | TGTGCCAGCAGCCCGGGGACTAGCGGGAGGGCCTTTAAGGCAGATACGCAGTATTTT
TRBJ1-5 | 14 | TRBV7-2 | TRBD1 | NA | CASSQGQGSQPQHF | TGTGCCAGCAGCCAAGGACAGGGCAGTCAGCCCCAGCATTTT
TRBJ2-5 | 14 | TRBV23-1 | TRBD1 | NA | CASSRRSRGETQYF | TGCGCCAGCAGTCGACGGTCCAGGGGGGAGACCCAGTACTTC
TRBJ2-2 | 16 | TRBV14 | TRBD1 | NA | CASSQRRDRGTGELFF | TGTGCCAGCAGCCAGAGGCGGGACAGGGGGACCGGGGAGCTGTTTTTT
TRBJ1-3 | 13 | TRBV5-1 | NA | NA | CASSTGQGNTIYF | TGCGCCAGCAGCACCGGACAGGGAAACACCATATATTTT
TRBJ2-7 | 12 | TRBV6-6 | TRBD1 | NA | CASRTGPYEQYF | TGTGCCAGCCGGACAGGACCCTACGAGCAGTACTTC
TRBJ1-2 | 15 | TRBV5-4 | TRBD1 | NA | CASSLVGGGNYGYTF | TGTGCCAGCAGCTTGGTAGGAGGGGGCAACTATGGCTACACCTTC
TRBJ2-5 | 11 | TRBV5-1 | NA | NA | CASRGSLAQYF | TGCGCCAGCAGGGGGTCCCTGGCCCAGTACTTC
TRBJ1-2 | 13 | TRBV6-1 | TRBD1 | NA | CASSAGTGLGYTF | TGTGCCAGCAGTGCCGGGACAGGGCTGGGCTACACCTTC
TRBJ2-6 | 15 | TRBV28 | NA | NA | CASSFWGAGANVLTF | TGTGCCAGCAGTTTTTGGGGGGCTGGGGCCAACGTCCTGACTTTC
TRBJ1-2 | 15 | TRBV7-8 | NA | NA | CASSWGLVANYGYTF | TGTGCCAGCAGCTGGGGGCTAGTTGCTAACTATGGCTACACCTTC
TRBJ2-7 | 14 | TRBV10-1 | NA | NA | CASSESGTSYEQYF | TGCGCCAGCAGTGAGTCTGGTACTTCCTACGAGCAGTACTTC
TRBJ1-4 | 12 | TRBV29-1 | NA | NA | CSVEAGAEKLFF | TGCAGCGTTGAGGCAGGGGCTGAAAAACTGTTTTTT
TRBJ1-4 | 15 | TRBV5-1 | NA | NA | CASSLMSPVNEKLFF | TGCGCCAGCAGCTTGATGTCGCCAGTTAATGAAAAACTGTTTTTT
TRBJ1-4 | 14 | TRBV9 | NA | NA | CASSAGRVNEKLFF | TGTGCCAGCAGCGCGGGACGGGTCAATGAAAAACTGTTTTTT
TRBJ1-3 | 14 | TRBV7-2 | NA | NA | CASSLGSSGNTIYF | TGTGCCAGCAGCTTGGGCAGCTCTGGAAACACCATATATTTT
TRBJ1-1 | 17 | TRBV1 | NA | NA | CTSSPQDALTLNTEAFF | TGCACCAGCAGCCCGCAAGATGCGCTGACACTGAACACTGAAGCTTTCTTT
TRBJ2-2 | 15 | TRBV6-1 | TRBD1 | NA | CASIRGTGGIGELFF | TGTGCCAGCATCAGGGGGACAGGGGGTATCGGGGAGCTGTTTTTT
TRBJ2-3 | 14 | TRBV5-1 | TRBD2 | few | CASSFGTSSDTQYF | TGCGCCAGCAGCTTCGGGACTAGCTCAGATACGCAGTATTTT
TRBJ1-3 | 14 | TRBV29-1 | NA | once | CSVDGRGSGNTIYF | TGCAGCGTTGACGGACGGGGCTCTGGAAACACCATATATTTT
TRBJ2-7 | 14 | TRBV9 | NA | NA | CASSVGTYSYEQYF | TGTGCCAGCAGCGTCGGGACGTACTCCTACGAGCAGTACTTC
TRBJ1-6 | 14 | TRBV14 | NA | NA | CASSRGQTNSPLHF | TGTGCCAGCAGCCGAGGACAGACTAATTCACCCCTCCACTTT
TRBJ2-5 | 21 | TRBV7-5 | NA | NA | CVRSSGLAGGPNPLTQETQYF | TGTGTCAGAAGCTCGGGACTAGCGGGAGGCCCAAACCCCTTAACACAAGAGACCCAGTACTTC
TRBJ2-7 | 11 | TRBV20-1 | NA | NA | CSASRGYEQYF | TGCAGTGCTAGTAGAGGCTACGAGCAGTACTTC